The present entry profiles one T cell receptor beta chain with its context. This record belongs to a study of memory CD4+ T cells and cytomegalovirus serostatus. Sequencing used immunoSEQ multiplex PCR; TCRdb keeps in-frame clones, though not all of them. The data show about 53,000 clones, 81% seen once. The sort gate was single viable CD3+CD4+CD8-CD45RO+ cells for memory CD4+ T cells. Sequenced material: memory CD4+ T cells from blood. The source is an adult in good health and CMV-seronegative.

CDR3 in amino acids: CASSPSGRVSEQYF. The CDR3 DNA reads TGTGCCAGCAGTCCTAGCGGGAGAGTTAGCGAGCAGTACTTC. The chain combines TRBV6-5 with TRBJ2-7; 10 bases match TRBD2. With 5 bases clipped from V and 6 bases from J, the junction kept 7 bases outside the gene matches. Germline V gives CDR1 MNHEY, CDR2 SVGAGI. The CDR3 sequence is 14 residues long.